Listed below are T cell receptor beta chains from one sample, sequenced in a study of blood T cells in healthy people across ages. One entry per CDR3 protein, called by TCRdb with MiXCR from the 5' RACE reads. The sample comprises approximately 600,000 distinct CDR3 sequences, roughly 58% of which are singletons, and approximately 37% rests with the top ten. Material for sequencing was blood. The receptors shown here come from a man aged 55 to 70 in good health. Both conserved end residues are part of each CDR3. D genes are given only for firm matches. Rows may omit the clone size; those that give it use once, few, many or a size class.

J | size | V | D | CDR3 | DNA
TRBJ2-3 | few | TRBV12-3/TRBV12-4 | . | CASGRDKGTDTQYF | TGTGCCAGCGGCAGGGATAAGGGCACAGATACGCAGTATTTT
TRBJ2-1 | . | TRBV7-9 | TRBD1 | CASSLWGQGADDNEQFF | TGTGCCAGCAGCTTATGGGGACAGGGGGCGGACGACAATGAGCAGTTCTTC
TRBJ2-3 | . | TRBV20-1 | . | CSARLGAVSTDTQYF | TGCAGTGCTAGATTAGGGGCGGTTAGCACAGATACGCAGTATTTT
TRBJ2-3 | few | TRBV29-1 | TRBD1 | CSVGLDRDADTQYF | TGCAGCGTTGGTCTGGACAGGGACGCAGATACGCAGTATTTT
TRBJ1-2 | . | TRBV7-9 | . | CAAGTGYGYTF | TGTGCCGCCGGTACCGGCTATGGCTACACCTTC
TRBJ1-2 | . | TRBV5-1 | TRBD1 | CASSLLLGGVDGYTF | TGCGCCAGCAGCTTGCTTTTAGGGGGCGTCGATGGCTACACCTTC
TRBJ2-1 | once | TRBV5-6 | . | CASSSRAGRNYNEQFF | TGTGCCAGCAGTTCCCGGGCAGGGCGAAACTACAATGAGCAGTTCTTC
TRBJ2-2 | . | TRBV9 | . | CASSVASLARGSTGELFF | TGTGCCAGCAGCGTAGCTAGTCTAGCGAGGGGGAGCACCGGGGAGCTGTTTTTT
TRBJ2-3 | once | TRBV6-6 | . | CATLHFGAGGPLRTQYF | .
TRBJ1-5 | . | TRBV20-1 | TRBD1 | CSASGTGEWSNQPQHF | TGCAGTGCTAGCGGGACAGGGGAGTGGAGCAATCAGCCCCAGCATTTT
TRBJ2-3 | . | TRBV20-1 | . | CSASRGGGAVADTQYF | TGCAGTGCTAGCCGGGGAGGGGGGGCCGTAGCAGATACGCAGTATTTT
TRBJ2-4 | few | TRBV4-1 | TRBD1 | CASSQPPGQGTAKNIQYF | TGCGCCAGCAGCCAACCCCCGGGACAGGGGACTGCCAAAAACATTCAGTACTTC
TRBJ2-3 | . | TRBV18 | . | CASSPNPGGGEDTQYF | TGTGCCAGCTCACCAAACCCAGGAGGCGGGGAAGATACGCAGTATTTT
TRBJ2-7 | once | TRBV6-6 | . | CASSYGVGTYEQYF | TGTGCCAGCAGTTACGGGGTAGGAACCTACGAGCAGTACTTC
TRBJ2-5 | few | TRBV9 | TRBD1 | CASSTRTGRQETQYF | TGTGCCAGCAGCACCCGGACAGGGCGGCAAGAGACCCAGTACTTC
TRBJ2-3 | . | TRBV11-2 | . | CASSFLPAPDTQYF | TGTGCCAGCAGCTTCCTTCCCGCCCCAGATACGCAGTATTTT
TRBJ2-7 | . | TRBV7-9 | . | CAGSLWFDTSAPSEQYF | TGTGCCGGCAGCTTATGGTTTGACACCTCTGCCCCCTCCGAGCAGTACTTC
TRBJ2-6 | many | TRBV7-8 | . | CASSFDVSGANVLTF | TGTGCCAGCAGCTTTGACGTTTCTGGGGCCAACGTCCTGACTTTC
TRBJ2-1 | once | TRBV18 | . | CASSPQGALPYNEQFF | TGTGCCAGCTCACCACAGGGAGCACTCCCTTACAATGAGCAGTTCTTC
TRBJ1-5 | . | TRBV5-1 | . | CASSLTGSNHPQHF | TGCGCCAGCAGCTTGACAGGGAGCAATCACCCCCAGCATTTT
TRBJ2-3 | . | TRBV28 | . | CASRLGHSTDTQYF | TGTGCCAGCAGATTAGGGCACAGCACAGATACGCAGTATTTT
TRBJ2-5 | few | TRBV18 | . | CASSPPRGQETQYF | TGTGCCAGCTCACCACCTAGGGGCCAAGAGACCCAGTACTTC
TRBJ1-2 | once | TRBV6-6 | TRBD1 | CASSYPGTGPYGYTF | TGTGCCAGCAGTTACCCAGGGACAGGGCCTTATGGCTACACCTTC
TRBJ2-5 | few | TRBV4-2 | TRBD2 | CASSQELAGGEETQYF | TGTGCCAGCAGCCAAGAATTGGCGGGGGGCGAGGAGACCCAGTACTTC
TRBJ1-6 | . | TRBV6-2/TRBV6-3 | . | CASSTLSSPLHF | TGTGCCAGCAGTACCCTCAGTTCACCCCTCCACTTT
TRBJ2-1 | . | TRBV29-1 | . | CSVGRAGEQFF | TGCAGCGTTGGCAGGGCGGGTGAGCAGTTCTTC
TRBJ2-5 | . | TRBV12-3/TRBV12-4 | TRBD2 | CASSGLLAGGETQYF | TGTGCCAGCAGTGGTCTGCTAGCGGGGGGAGAGACCCAGTACTTC
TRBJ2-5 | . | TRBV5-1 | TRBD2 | CASSIGLGEGKTQYF | TGCGCCAGCAGCATTGGACTAGGGGAGGGAAAGACCCAGTACTTC
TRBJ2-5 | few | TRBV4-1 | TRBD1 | CASSQATGGSVKTQYF | TGCGCCAGCAGCCAAGCCACAGGGGGGTCGGTAAAGACCCAGTACTTC
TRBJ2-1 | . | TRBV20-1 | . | CSALLGNEQFF | TGCAGTGCTCTACTAGGCAATGAGCAGTTCTTC
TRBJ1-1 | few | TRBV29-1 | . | CSVQGPNTEAFF | TGCAGCGTTCAGGGCCCAAACACTGAAGCTTTCTTT
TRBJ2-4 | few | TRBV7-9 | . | CASSLGGPAKNIQYF | TGTGCCAGCAGCTTAGGAGGCCCAGCCAAAAACATTCAGTACTTC
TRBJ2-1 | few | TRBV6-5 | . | CASSRVGEQFF | TGTGCCAGCAGCAGGGTGGGTGAGCAGTTCTTC
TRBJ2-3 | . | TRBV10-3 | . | CAIRQGAQTDTQYF | TGTGCCATCAGACAAGGGGCCCAAACAGATACGCAGTATTTT
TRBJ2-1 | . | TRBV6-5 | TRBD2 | CASSYGVAGGYNEQFF | TGTGCCAGCAGTTACGGAGTAGCGGGGGGGTACAATGAGCAGTTCTTC
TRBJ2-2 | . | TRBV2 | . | CARGSNTGELFF | TGTGCGCGCGGGTCCAACACCGGGGAGCTGTTTTTT
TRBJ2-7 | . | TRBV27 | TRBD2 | CASSSDRMGLAPTTQYF | TGTGCCAGCAGTTCAGACAGGATGGGACTAGCGCCGACAACCCAGTACTTC
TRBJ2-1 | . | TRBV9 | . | CASSVVGARGNEQFF | TGTGCCAGCAGCGTAGTGGGGGCCCGGGGGAATGAGCAGTTCTTC
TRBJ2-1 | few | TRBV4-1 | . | CASSQDGGTYNEQFF | TGCGCCAGCAGCCAAGACGGGGGAACCTACAATGAGCAGTTCTTC
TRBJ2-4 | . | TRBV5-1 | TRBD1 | CASSKTGAGNIQYF | TGCGCCAGCAGCAAGACAGGGGCCGGAAACATTCAGTACTTC
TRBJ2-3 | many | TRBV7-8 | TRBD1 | CASSSPGQYVDTQYF | TGTGCCAGCAGCTCCCCGGGACAGTATGTGGATACGCAGTATTTT
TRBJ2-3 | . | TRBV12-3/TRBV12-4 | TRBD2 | CASSYPASGGTDTQYF | TGTGCCAGCAGTTACCCGGCTAGCGGGGGAACAGATACGCAGTATTTT
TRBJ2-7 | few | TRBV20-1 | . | CSASHRGGTPGYEQYF | TGCAGTGCTAGTCACCGGGGAGGAACGCCAGGCTACGAGCAGTACTTC
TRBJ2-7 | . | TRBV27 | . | CASSSSRTGTDEQYF | .
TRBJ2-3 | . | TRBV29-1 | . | CSVELEQGGDDTQYF | TGCAGCGTTGAACTGGAACAGGGTGGAGACGATACGCAGTATTTT
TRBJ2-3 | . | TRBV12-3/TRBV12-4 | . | CASSPVVGTRTDTQYF | TGTGCCAGCAGTCCCGTAGTAGGGACCCGCACAGATACGCAGTATTTT
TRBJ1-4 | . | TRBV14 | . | CASSHSYEKLFF | TGTGCCAGCAGCCACAGTTACGAAAAACTGTTTTTT
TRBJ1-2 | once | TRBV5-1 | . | CASSERAGANYGYTF | TGCGCCAGCAGCGAACGGGCAGGCGCTAACTATGGCTACACCTTC
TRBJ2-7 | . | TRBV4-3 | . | CASSQEAGKGYEQYF | TGCGCCAGCAGCCAAGAAGCAGGGAAAGGCTACGAGCAGTACTTC